The 21 T cell receptor beta chains below were found in one sample sequenced in a study of blood T cell repertoires in COVID-19. This table comes from immunoSEQ multiplex PCR, and its TCRdb copy is limited to in-frame clones, with some not included. This table holds 65,000 to 90,000 clones, around 91% found once. The sample comprised peripheral blood. These receptors were taken from a human donor in a cohort sampled during active COVID-19.

V and J are TRBV7-6 and TRBJ2-3; 14 nucleotides agree with TRBD2. CDR3 length: 21 amino acids. Germline-derived CDR1 and CDR2 are SGHVS and FNYEAQ. The junction had 19 bases not matched to a gene; V was cut back by 3 bases and J by 5 bases. The CDR3 is CASSFYPRTSGGPPDLDTQYF. CDR3 DNA sequence: TGTGCCAGCAGCTTTTACCCCCGGACTAGCGGGGGGCCTCCTGACTTAGATACGCAGTATTTT.

The J gene is TRBJ2-1, the V gene TRBV11-1, with TRBD1 as a possible D gene (6 bases). V lost 4 bases to trimming and J lost 6 bases, with 10 bases between them. The germline CDR1 and CDR2 sequences are SGHAT and FQDESV (reference sequence). The CDR3 is made up of 13 amino acids. The chain's CDR3 is CASSSGHLNEQFF. CDR3 bases: TGTGCCAGCAGCTCGGGACACCTCAATGAGCAGTTCTTC.

This chain joins TRBV5-1 and TRBJ1-3; D gene unclear. Trimming took off 4 bases at V and 4 bases at J, with 15 bases between the two ends. This CDR3 has 15 residues. Germline V gives CDR1 SGHRS, CDR2 YFSETQ. CDR3 sequence: CASSDNTAPGNTIYF. The CDR3, as DNA: TGCGCCAGCAGCGACAACACGGCCCCCGGAAACACCATATATTTT.

The rearrangement links TRBV10-3 to TRBJ2-7; TRBD2 matches 7 bases. Losses at the gene ends were 8 bases for V and 2 bases for J; bases not matched to a gene: 0. The CDR3 runs 11 residues. Germline assignment: CDR1 ENHRY and CDR2 SYGVKD. In nucleotides, the CDR3 is TGTGCCATCGGGGGGGCCTACGAGCAGTACTTC. This gives the protein CAIGGAYEQYF.

V and J are TRBV19 and TRBJ2-5; TRBD2 might be the D (5 bases). Germline CDR1 is LNHDA and CDR2 is SQIVND (reference sequence). Trimming removed 3 bases from V and 7 bases from J, with 12 bases in between. The CDR3 length is 13 residues. In nucleotides, the CDR3 is TGTGCCAGTAGTATGCTCCTAGCCGGGACCCAGTACTTC. This translates into CASSMLLAGTQYF.

The chain combines TRBV27 with TRBJ1-5, with 9 bases identical to TRBD1. The CDR3 contains 14 residues. The J segment lost 7 bases and the V segment lost 6 bases, leaving 7 bases of the junction unmatched. CDR1 is MNHEY, CDR2 SMNVEV, per germline (reference sequence). CDR3 bases: TGTGCCAGCAGCCATACAGGGGGCGGGCAGCCCCAGCATTTT. Translated: CASSHTGGGQPQHF.

The chain recombines TRBV11-2 with TRBJ2-5, with 8 bases aligning to TRBD2. Germline CDR1 reads SGHAT; CDR2 reads FQNNGV. This CDR3 has 15 amino acids. J lost 4 bases, V lost 1 base, and 5 bases had no gene match. The CDR3 is CASSLVSGGRETQYF. CDR3 in DNA: TGTGCCAGCAGCTTAGTTTCGGGGGGGCGAGAGACCCAGTACTTC.

This clone appeared once. The chain uses TRBV7-2 and TRBJ2-2, with a possible D match to TRBD2 (6 bases). Germline values: CDR1 SGHTA, CDR2 FQGNSA. This CDR3 has 15 residues. Trimming took off 5 bases at V and 5 bases at J, with 15 bases between the two ends. CDR3 sequence (DNA): TGTGCCAGCAGCCGGTATACGGGGAGGACCGGGGAGCTGTTTTTT. It codes for CASSRYTGRTGELFF.

The V and J genes are TRBV9 and TRBJ1-6; TRBD1 is a possible D gene (5 bases). Trimming left V 4 bases short and J 7 bases short, with 18 bases between. The CDR3 is 16 residues long. The germline gives CDR1 SGDLS, CDR2 YYNGEE. CDR3 bases: TGTGCCAGCAGCCTCCCCGGGGGTCGGGGGAATTCACCCCTCCACTTT. This sequence encodes CASSLPGGRGNSPLHF.

This chain links TRBV7-9 with TRBJ1-1; 9 bases are shared with TRBD1. With V trimmed by 1 base and J by 5 bases, 11 bases remained unmatched. Looked up from germline, CDR1 is SEHNR and CDR2 is FQNEAQ (reference sequence). This CDR3 comprises 17 residues. For the CDR3, the DNA is TGTGCCAGCAGCTTAGATGGGACAGGGCGATGGCGGACTGAAGCTTTCTTT. It translates to CASSLDGTGRWRTEAFF.

This chain joins TRBV7-2 and TRBJ2-3; tentatively, D is TRBD1 (5 bases). The germline CDR1 and CDR2 sequences are SGHTA and FQGNSA. V was pared by 5 bases and J by 4 bases, with 16 bases between. The CDR3 covers 15 residues. CDR3 bases: TGTGCCAGCAGCCCGGACACGCTTTGGGCAGATACGCAGTATTTT. Protein: CASSPDTLWADTQYF.

The rearrangement joins TRBV18 to TRBJ1-4; D call uncertain. Trimming took off 2 bases at V and 0 bases at J, with 10 bases between the two ends. This CDR3 region has 16 residues. Germline values: CDR1 KGHSH, CDR2 LQKENI. The CDR3 reads CASSPGQPPTNEKLFF. CDR3 sequence (DNA): TGTGCCAGCTCACCAGGGCAACCCCCAACTAATGAAAAACTGTTTTTT.

V usage is TRBV18 and J usage is TRBJ1-2; D is ambiguous. The CDR3 runs to 12 residues. CDR1 and CDR2 (germline): KGHSH, LQKENI. V lost 3 bases, J lost 8 bases, and 10 bases lay in between. CDR3 coding DNA: TGTGCCAGCTCACCCGGGGATCCCGGCTACACCTTC. Encoded protein: CASSPGDPGYTF.

V gene TRBV4-1 combines with J gene TRBJ2-5; D gene ambiguous. CDR1 MGHRA and CDR2 YSYEKL come from the germline V gene. Trimming took off 4 bases at V and 1 base at J, with 16 bases between the two ends. The CDR3 runs 16 residues. The CDR3 loop reads CASSLTPEPPQETQYF. As DNA, the CDR3 is TGCGCCAGCAGCCTGACTCCAGAACCCCCCCAAGAGACCCAGTACTTC.

This clone was picked up one time. CDR3 amino acids: CASRGWRGNTEAFF. CDR3 coding DNA: TGTGCCAGCAGAGGCTGGAGGGGCAACACTGAAGCTTTCTTT. The V gene is TRBV5-6, the J gene TRBJ1-1; D may be TRBD1 (5 bases). Between the trimmed V and J ends, which lost 5 bases and 2 bases, there was a span of 13 bases. Germline CDR1 reads SGHDT; CDR2 reads YYEEEE. The CDR3 sequence is 14 residues long.

DNA for the CDR3: TGTGCCAGCAGCGCGGGACTAGCGGCGGCAGATACGCAGTATTTT. Protein sequence: CASSAGLAAADTQYF. The chain uses TRBV7-3 and TRBJ2-3; 11 nucleotides align to TRBD2. CDR3 size: 15 residues. The junction had 5 bases not matched to a gene; V was cut back by 5 bases and J by 4 bases. CDR1 and CDR2 (germline): SGHTA, FQGTGA.

This chain links TRBV5-4 with TRBJ1-1; tentatively, D is TRBD1 (6 bases). The CDR3 is 14 residues long. The V and J ends lost 0 bases and 3 bases respectively, with 9 bases between them. Germline loops: CDR1 SGHNT, CDR2 YYREEE (reference sequence). This CDR3 reads CASSLDRDHTEAFF. CDR3 nucleotides: TGTGCCAGCAGCTTGGACAGGGATCACACTGAAGCTTTCTTT.

The chain joins TRBV18 to TRBJ2-7; 11 nucleotides line up with TRBD2. This CDR3 has 17 amino acids. The J segment lost 2 bases and the V segment lost 6 bases, leaving 12 bases of the junction unmatched. CDR1 is KGHSH and CDR2 is LQKENI in the germline V gene. CDR3 amino acids: CASSGTSGSQRAYEQYF. The CDR3 region has the DNA TGTGCCAGCTCGGGGACTAGCGGTTCTCAACGGGCCTACGAGCAGTACTTC.

The J gene is TRBJ2-3, the V gene TRBV5-1, with TRBD2 as a possible D gene (6 bases). CDR1 and CDR2 from the germline V gene are SGHRS and YFSETQ. Trimming left V 6 bases short and J 6 bases short, with 23 bases between. This CDR3 is built from 16 residues. The CDR3 DNA reads as TGCGCCAGCACTCCGGGACTCACGACATTTGTCGATACGCAGTATTTT. It codes for CASTPGLTTFVDTQYF.

This clone was detected only a few times. The chain employs TRBV2 and TRBJ1-2; D uncertain. This CDR3 has 13 amino acids. Trimming cost V 3 bases and J 7 bases, with 12 bases left between them. Germline values: CDR1 SNHLY, CDR2 FYNNEI. Written as DNA, the CDR3 is TGTGCCAGCAGTGAGAAACCCACCGGTGGCTACACCTTC. Protein sequence: CASSEKPTGGYTF.

The V and J genes are TRBV15 and TRBJ2-5; 8 nucleotides agree with TRBD2. Germline values: CDR1 LNHNV, CDR2 YYDKDF (reference sequence). Trimming took 3 bases from V and 5 from J; bases not matched to a gene: 5. This CDR3 contains 14 residues. CDR3 loop: CATSSGGARETQYF. CDR3 nucleotides: TGTGCCACCAGCAGCGGGGGGGCCCGTGAGACCCAGTACTTC.